This TCR beta chain was sequenced during a study of blood T cell repertoires in COVID-19. V was cut by 6 bases and J by 0 bases, with 6 bases left in between. Germline CDR1 KGHSH, CDR2 LQKENI. CDR3 size: 12 residues. Worth noting for this clone: The same CDR3 is also encoded by other DNA sequences in this sample.

TCRdb's table, derived via immunoSEQ multiplex PCR, lists solely in-frame clones and lacks some. The table includes about 260,000 clones, around four fifths detected once. This receptor was identified in a man aged 55 to 69 with acute or convalescent COVID-19. The source material was peripheral blood. This sequence joins TRBV18 and TRBJ2-7; D uncertain. CDR3 loop: CASSPSSYEQYF. In DNA form, the CDR3 reads TGTGCCAGCTCTCCTAGCTCCTACGAGCAGTACTTC.